The following is a TCR beta chain sequence with its context. This sample stems from a study of T cells in Graves' hyperthyroidism and ophthalmopathy. Germline loops: CDR1 KGHDR, CDR2 SFDVKD. The CDR3 runs 14 residues. V gave up 8 bases and J gave up 3 bases, with 12 bases separating them. Newly diagnosed hyperthyroidism patients aged 18 to 65 years had disease lasting under 2 months. RNA transcripts were the template for amplifying TCR beta CDR3 regions. The TCR CDR3 was amplified in a first-round RT-PCR using the HTBI primer set. TCRdb called the multiplex PCR reads again in MiXCR, with one record for every CDR3 protein. The sample comprises nearly 600,000 distinct CDR3 sequences, approximately 15% of which are singletons, and approximately 5.7% rests with the top ten.

Sequencing was performed on blood. The chain is built from TRBV24-1 and TRBJ2-2, with D perhaps matching TRBD2 (6 bases). The receptor was isolated from a woman in her 30s with Graves' hyperthyroidism that later progressed to Graves' ophthalmopathy. The CDR3, as DNA: TGTGCCACCACTGGGGGGAAGGACACCGGGGAGCTGTTTTTT. Translated: CATTGGKDTGELFF.